The clone carrying this T cell receptor (beta chain) appeared a single time. Its target is not known. Trimming took 0 bases from V and 4 from J; bases not matched to a gene: 8. Germline V gives CDR1 LGHDT, CDR2 YNNKEL (reference sequence). The CDR3 length is 16 residues. The sample originates from a study of T cell responses to AZD1222 COVID-19 vaccine. The study, taken as a whole, reports: Compared with day 0, the breadth and depth of the Spike-specific TCR repertoire rose significantly after two doses of AZD1222. The span of vaccine-associated CD4 TCRs extended across spike, with dominance at 160-218 and 743-854. Donor demographics were predominantly white British with a female majority; clonal diversity may be underestimated.

Produced via immunoSEQ multiplex PCR; TCRdb's table is partial and in-frame only. This table has 100,000 to 110,000 clones, over 90% appearing once. This chain connects TRBV3-1 (or the pseudogene TRBV3-2) to TRBJ2-5; 7 bases line up with TRBD2. Here the sequenced sample was peripheral blood, taken on day 0 of AZD1222 vaccination. The receptor was derived from an adult in good health. This CDR3 is CASSQEAGGSGETQYF. The CDR3 nucleotides are TGTGCCAGCAGCCAAGAGGCCGGGGGGAGCGGAGAGACCCAGTACTTC.